The clone carrying this T cell receptor (beta chain) was found many times. The target antigen is unknown. TCRdb analysed the reads with MiXCR anew, one entry per CDR3 protein. The data contain about 180,000 distinct CDR3 sequences, 20% to 25% of them seen just once; the ten biggest clones take up about 25%. The record originates from a study of T cell repertoires in cytomegalovirus infection. Study-wide context: Alongside well-studied HLA-B-restricted CMV epitopes, recently identified HLA-C-restricted CMV epitopes were also used. Public signatures in TCR beta pointed to CMV infection and matching HLA type. Study findings and constraints: HLA-C-restricted CMV clonotypes gave the most frequent clonotype in two of eight donors. Carriage of CMV together with the relevant HLA was identifiable through cumulative public TCR beta family frequency.

CDR1 and CDR2 (germline): DFQATT, SNEGSKA (reference sequence). Trimming shortened V by 0 bases and J by 4 bases, and 20 bases separated the two germline ends. The CDR3 consists of 17 residues. The TCR originated in a human donor in good health (CMV status not recorded). Some clones in this sample may be carry-over from other donors' samples. Sequences were derived from CD8+ T cells from cultured PBMCs, sampled from culture after CMV antigen stimulation. The chain joins TRBV20-1 to TRBJ2-3, with TRBD2 as a possible D gene (7 bases). The CDR3 DNA reads as TGCAGTGCTAGAGATAGAGGGGGGGCTTATGGAGCAGATACGCAGTATTTT. It yields the protein CSARDRGGAYGADTQYF.